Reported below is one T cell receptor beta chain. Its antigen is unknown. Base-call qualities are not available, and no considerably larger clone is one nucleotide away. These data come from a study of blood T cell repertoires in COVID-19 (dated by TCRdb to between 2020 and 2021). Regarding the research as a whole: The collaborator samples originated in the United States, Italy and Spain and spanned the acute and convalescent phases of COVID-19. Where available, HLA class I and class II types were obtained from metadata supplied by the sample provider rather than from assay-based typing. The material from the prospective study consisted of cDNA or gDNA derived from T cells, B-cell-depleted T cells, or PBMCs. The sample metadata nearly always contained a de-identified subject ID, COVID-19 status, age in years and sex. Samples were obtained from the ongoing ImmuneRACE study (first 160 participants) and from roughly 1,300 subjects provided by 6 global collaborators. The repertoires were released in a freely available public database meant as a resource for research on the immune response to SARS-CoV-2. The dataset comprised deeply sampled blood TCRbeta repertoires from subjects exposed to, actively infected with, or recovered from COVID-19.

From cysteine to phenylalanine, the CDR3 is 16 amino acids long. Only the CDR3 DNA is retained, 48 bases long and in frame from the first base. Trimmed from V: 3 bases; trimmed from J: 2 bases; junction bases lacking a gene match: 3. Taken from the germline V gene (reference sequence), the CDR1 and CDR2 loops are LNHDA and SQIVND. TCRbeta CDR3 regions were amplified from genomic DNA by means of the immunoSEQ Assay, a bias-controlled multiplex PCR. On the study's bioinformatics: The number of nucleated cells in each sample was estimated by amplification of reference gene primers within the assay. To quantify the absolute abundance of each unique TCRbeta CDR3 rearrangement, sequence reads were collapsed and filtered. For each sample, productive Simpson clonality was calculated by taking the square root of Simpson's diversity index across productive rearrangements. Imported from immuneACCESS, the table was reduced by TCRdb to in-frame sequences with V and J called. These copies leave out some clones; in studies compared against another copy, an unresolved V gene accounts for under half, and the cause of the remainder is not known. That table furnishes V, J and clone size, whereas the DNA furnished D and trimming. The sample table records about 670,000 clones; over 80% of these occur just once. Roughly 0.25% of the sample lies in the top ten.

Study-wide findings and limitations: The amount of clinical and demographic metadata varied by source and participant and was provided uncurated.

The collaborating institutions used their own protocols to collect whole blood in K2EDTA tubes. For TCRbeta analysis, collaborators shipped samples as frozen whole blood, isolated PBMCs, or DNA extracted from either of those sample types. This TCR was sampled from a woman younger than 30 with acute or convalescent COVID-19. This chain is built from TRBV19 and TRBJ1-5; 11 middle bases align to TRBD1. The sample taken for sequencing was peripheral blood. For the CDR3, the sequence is CASSIQGQGGNQPQHF. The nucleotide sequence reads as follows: TGTGCCAGTAGTATTCAGGGACAGGGGGGCAATCAGCCCCAGCATTTT.